This TCR beta chain was sequenced for a study of identical twins. The CDR3 is 14 amino acids. Trimming took off 5 bases at V and 4 bases at J, with 14 bases between the two ends. CDR1 and CDR2 from the germline V gene are MDHEN and SYDVKM. Each CDR3 protein gets one entry after TCRdb re-called the 5' RACE reads with MiXCR. The data hold a few hundred thousand distinct CDR3 sequences, with roughly 10% observed a single time. General study points: The study based its conclusions on cross-sectional statistical analysis and did not follow the same donors. The more abundant beta clonotypes in cord blood had fewer insertions, and memory repertoires did not show this. Excess twin sharing in beta out-of-frame sequences was weaker.

In this sample, this clonotype turned up a few times. The antigen is undetermined. This same sample was also taken into another study, of yellow fever vaccine responses in identical twins.

This clonotype was obtained from a woman aged 18-29 years in good health. The chain links TRBV28 to TRBJ2-5; the D gene could be TRBD1 or TRBD2 (5 bases each). The sequencing input was CD8+ T cells sorted from blood. CDR3 nucleotides: TGTGCCAGCAGTCCAGGGACCCGGGTAGAGACCCAGTACTTC. Translating gives CASSPGTRVETQYF.